This T cell receptor beta chain was captured by sequencing in a study of cytomegalovirus exposure and HLA in healthy donors. For the study at large: The 120 validation repertoires, a later analysis reported, used the same platform as the roughly 730 repertoires from the first cohort.

This CDR3 contains 14 residues. Germline values: CDR1 SGHTA, CDR2 FQGNSA. V lost 3 bases, J lost 6 bases, and 14 bases lay in between. Study-wide results and caveats: Most TCR sequences were seen very rarely across donors, but some public TCRs occurred in many. The study flagged about 150 TCR beta chains as cytomegalovirus-associated.

As to this clone: The antigen remains unidentified.

Method: immunoSEQ multiplex PCR; TCRdb's copy keeps in-frame clones and lacks some. The sample lists around 200,000 clones; 85% to 90% were seen once. The chain employs TRBV7-2 and TRBJ1-1, with D possibly matching TRBD1 (5 bases). The source material was PBMCs. This clonotype originated in a woman aged 18-29 years in good health and CMV-seronegative. The CDR3 nucleotides read TGTGCCAGCAGCTTCGGCCGGGGGAAACCTGAAGCTTTCTTT. It translates to CASSFGRGKPEAFF.